Listed here are 20 T cell receptor beta chains from one sample, sequenced in a study of blood T cell repertoires in COVID-19. Only in-frame clones appear in the TCRdb table, and some are missing; sequencing was by immunoSEQ multiplex PCR. This sample carries some 74,000 clones, approximately 88% of them seen once, and the ten largest clones take less than 9%. Sequencing was done on a sample of peripheral blood. Every receptor here comes from a woman older than 75 with acute or convalescent COVID-19.

The chain combines TRBV29-1 with TRBJ2-3; 10 bases map to TRBD2. The CDR3 spans 16 residues. Per the germline V gene, CDR1 is SQVTM and CDR2 is ANQGSEA. Unmatched junction bases numbered 8, after V lost 4 bases and J lost 1 base. This chain's CDR3 is CSVGGLAGVGTDTQYF. DNA for the CDR3: TGCAGCGTTGGAGGTCTAGCGGGAGTAGGCACAGATACGCAGTATTTT.

J is TRBJ2-2 and V is TRBV7-2, with 7 bases that match TRBD2. This CDR3 has 14 residues. Trimming took 6 bases from V and 5 from J; bases not matched to a gene: 6. Germline loops: CDR1 SGHTA, CDR2 FQGNSA. The CDR3 region is CASRILAVTGELFF. The CDR3 coding sequence is TGTGCCAGCAGGATTCTAGCGGTTACCGGGGAGCTGTTTTTT.

The chain couples TRBV27 to TRBJ1-1, with 11 bases fitting TRBD1. The V and J ends lost 5 bases and 5 bases, in that order; junction bases with no gene match: 7. Germline CDR1 and CDR2: MNHEY and SMNVEV (reference sequence). This CDR3 has 15 amino acids. DNA of the CDR3: TGTGCCAGCAGTCGGACAGGGGGCCGATGGACTGAAGCTTTCTTT. This translates into CASSRTGGRWTEAFF.

The V call is TRBV7-2, the J call TRBJ1-4; 10 positions match TRBD1. This CDR3 has 15 residues. Germline assignment: CDR1 SGHTA and CDR2 FQGNSA. Trimming removed 5 bases from V and 7 bases from J; junction bases left unmatched: 7. The CDR3: CASSPDRGRGEKLFF. CDR3 nucleotide sequence: TGTGCCAGCAGCCCAGACAGGGGGCGGGGTGAAAAACTGTTTTTT.

This clone came up a few times. This sequence joins TRBV7-8 and TRBJ2-3, with D unclear. The CDR3 is 18 residues long. V dropped 3 bases and J dropped 0 bases, with 19 bases sitting between them. From germline, CDR1 is SGHVS and CDR2 FQNEAQ. This CDR3 is CASSFARSRTPSTDTQYF. The CDR3 DNA follows: TGTGCCAGCAGCTTCGCGCGGTCACGAACCCCTAGCACAGATACGCAGTATTTT.

V and J are TRBV2 and TRBJ2-3; D may be TRBD1 (6 bases). Germline V gene lookup returns CDR1 SNHLY and CDR2 FYNNEI. Deletions cut 1 base from V and 5 bases from J, with 16 bases between. This CDR3 has 16 residues. CDR3 amino acids: CASSEDRVEVLDTQYF. Written as DNA, the CDR3 is TGTGCCAGCAGTGAAGACAGGGTTGAGGTATTAGATACGCAGTATTTT.

This chain uses TRBV5-1 with TRBJ1-2; 8 bases are shared with TRBD1. Germline loops: CDR1 SGHRS, CDR2 YFSETQ. This CDR3 is 14 amino acids long. The V gene end was trimmed by 6 bases and the J gene end by 3 bases; junction bases not matched to a gene: 7. CDR3 residues: CASTRTGMDYGYTF. In nucleotides, the CDR3 is TGCGCCAGCACTAGGACAGGGATGGACTATGGCTACACCTTC.

The V and J genes are TRBV9 and TRBJ2-2, with no clear D. Trimming took 4 bases from V and 0 from J, leaving 13 bases between them. Germline CDR1 SGDLS, CDR2 YYNGEE. This CDR3 contains 16 residues. CDR3 bases: TGTGCCAGCAGCCCTAGAATACTGACGAACACCGGGGAGCTGTTTTTT. Protein sequence: CASSPRILTNTGELFF. Full variable domain (missing parts from reference TRBV9 and TRBJ2-2): DSGVTQTPKHLITATGQRVTLRCSPRSGDLSVYWYQQSLDQGLQFLIQYYNGEERAKGNILERFSAQQFPDLHSELNLSSLELGDSALYFCASSPRILTNTGELFFGEGSRLTVL.

This chain connects TRBV5-1 to TRBJ2-1; 8 bases agree with TRBD1. Trimming removed 3 bases from V and 8 bases from J; junction bases left unmatched: 16. In germline, CDR1 is SGHRS, CDR2 YFSETQ. The CDR3 extends over 17 amino acids. The CDR3 bases are TGCGCCAGCAGCTCCTATTTGCGGGACAGGTCGGTCCATGAGCAGTTCTTC. Translation: CASSSYLRDRSVHEQFF.

The chain combines TRBV5-1 with TRBJ2-1, with D tentatively TRBD2 (6 bases). Deletions cut 0 bases from V and 2 bases from J, with 9 bases between. Germline CDR1 and CDR2: SGHRS and YFSETQ. The CDR3 extends over 15 amino acids. In nucleotides, the CDR3 is TGCGCCAGCAGCTTGGGGGGAGGTACCTACAATGAGCAGTTCTTC. It codes for CASSLGGGTYNEQFF. The full variable domain, rest sourced from reference TRBV5-1 and TRBJ2-1, is KAGVTQTPRYLIKTRGQQVTLSCSPISGHRSVSWYQQTPGQGLQFLFEYFSETQRNKGNFPGRFSGRQFSNSRSEMNVSTLELGDSALYLCASSLGGGTYNEQFFGPGTRLTVL.

The rearrangement links TRBV9 to TRBJ1-2, with 9 bases matching TRBD1. The V segment lost 2 bases and the J segment 6 bases; nucleotides outside the gene matches: 14. The CDR3 spans 17 residues. Germline-derived CDR1 and CDR2 are SGDLS and YYNGEE. The CDR3 is CASSVAGTGIQKDGYTF. Written as DNA, the CDR3 is TGTGCCAGCAGCGTGGCCGGGACAGGGATTCAAAAGGATGGCTACACCTTC.

This chain links TRBV28 with TRBJ2-5, with 8 bases fitting TRBD1. The trim removed 7 bases at V and 4 bases at J, leaving 11 bases unmatched. The CDR3 contains 15 residues. The germline V gene encodes CDR1 MDHEN and CDR2 SYDVKM. As DNA, the CDR3 is TGTGCCAGCATCCCACAGGGGGGAGGAGGAGAGACCCAGTACTTC. Protein sequence: CASIPQGGGGETQYF.

The V and J genes are TRBV28 and TRBJ1-6, with 9 nucleotides matching TRBD1. The CDR3 extends over 15 amino acids. The ends lost 6 bases at V and 7 bases at J; junction bases unmatched: 7. CDR1 and CDR2 from the germline V gene are MDHEN and SYDVKM. The CDR3 DNA is TGTGCCAGCAGCCGACAGGGGGTAGGGAATTCACCCCTCCACTTT. Protein: CASSRQGVGNSPLHF. Together with reference TRBV28 and TRBJ1-6, the CDR3 gives the full variable domain: DVKVTQSSRYLVKRTGEKVFLECVQDMDHENMFWYRQDPGLGLRLIYFSYDVKMKEKGDIPEGYSVSREKKERFSLILESASTNQTSMYLCASSRQGVGNSPLHFGNGTRLTVT.

This clone was picked up one time. The rearrangement joins TRBV6-5 to TRBJ1-6; D unclear. The CDR3 runs 13 residues. Trimming stripped 2 bases from V and 5 bases from J, with 4 bases between. Germline lookup yields CDR1 MNHEY and CDR2 SVGAGI. CDR3 residues: CASSYRDNSPLHF. The CDR3 DNA reads as TGTGCCAGCAGTTACCGGGATAATTCACCCCTCCACTTT.

The V and J genes are TRBV27 and TRBJ1-5, with D maybe TRBD1 (5 bases). CDR1 is MNHEY and CDR2 is SMNVEV in the germline V gene (reference sequence). V was clipped by 6 bases and J by 0 bases, with 15 bases between them. This CDR3 contains 16 residues. The CDR3 sequence is CASRPQGVYSNQPQHF. The CDR3, as DNA: TGTGCCAGCAGACCCCAGGGCGTTTATAGCAATCAGCCCCAGCATTTT.

The chain recombines TRBV10-3 with TRBJ2-3; possibly TRBD2 for D (5 bases). V lost 2 bases and J 2 bases, leaving 11 bases between the germline ends. CDR3 length: 15 amino acids. Germline assignment: CDR1 ENHRY and CDR2 SYGVKD. The CDR3 DNA follows: TGTGCCATCAGTGAGCGAGGGAGTCCCACAGATACGCAGTATTTT. This gives the protein CAISERGSPTDTQYF.

This chain connects TRBV2 to TRBJ1-2; D gene unclear. This CDR3 contains 11 residues. V lost 5 bases and J 11 bases, leaving 12 bases between the germline ends. Germline CDR1 is SNHLY and CDR2 is FYNNEI. CDR3: CASSLDRTYTF. The CDR3 region has the DNA TGTGCCAGCAGTCTCGACCGGACTTACACCTTC.

This rearrangement joins TRBV3-1 (or the pseudogene TRBV3-2) to TRBJ2-5; 10 bases fit TRBD2. Unmatched junction bases numbered 2, after V lost 3 bases and J lost 4 bases. There are 14 residues in the CDR3. Germline CDR1 and CDR2: LGHDT and YNNKEL (reference sequence). CDR3 coding DNA: TGTGCCAGCAGCCATCTAGCGGGAGTAGAGACCCAGTACTTC. It codes for CASSHLAGVETQYF.

The chain couples TRBV7-6 to TRBJ1-6; possibly TRBD1 for D (6 bases). The germline CDR1 and CDR2 sequences are SGHVS and FNYEAQ. The CDR3 consists of 15 residues. V was shortened by 2 bases and J by 7 bases, with 12 bases between the two germline ends. CDR3 sequence (DNA): TGTGCCAGCAGCTTATACCTGGACAGAAATTCACCCCTCCACTTT. Its translation is CASSLYLDRNSPLHF.

This rearrangement joins TRBV5-4 to TRBJ2-6; weak D call: TRBD2 (6 bases). CDR1 and CDR2 from the germline V gene are SGHNT and YYREEE (reference sequence). The CDR3 contains 16 residues. V dropped 0 bases and J dropped 3 bases, with 10 bases sitting between them. The CDR3 nucleotides read TGTGCCAGCAGCTTGGAGGAGGGGTATGGGGCCAACGTCCTGACTTTC. The encoded protein is CASSLEEGYGANVLTF.